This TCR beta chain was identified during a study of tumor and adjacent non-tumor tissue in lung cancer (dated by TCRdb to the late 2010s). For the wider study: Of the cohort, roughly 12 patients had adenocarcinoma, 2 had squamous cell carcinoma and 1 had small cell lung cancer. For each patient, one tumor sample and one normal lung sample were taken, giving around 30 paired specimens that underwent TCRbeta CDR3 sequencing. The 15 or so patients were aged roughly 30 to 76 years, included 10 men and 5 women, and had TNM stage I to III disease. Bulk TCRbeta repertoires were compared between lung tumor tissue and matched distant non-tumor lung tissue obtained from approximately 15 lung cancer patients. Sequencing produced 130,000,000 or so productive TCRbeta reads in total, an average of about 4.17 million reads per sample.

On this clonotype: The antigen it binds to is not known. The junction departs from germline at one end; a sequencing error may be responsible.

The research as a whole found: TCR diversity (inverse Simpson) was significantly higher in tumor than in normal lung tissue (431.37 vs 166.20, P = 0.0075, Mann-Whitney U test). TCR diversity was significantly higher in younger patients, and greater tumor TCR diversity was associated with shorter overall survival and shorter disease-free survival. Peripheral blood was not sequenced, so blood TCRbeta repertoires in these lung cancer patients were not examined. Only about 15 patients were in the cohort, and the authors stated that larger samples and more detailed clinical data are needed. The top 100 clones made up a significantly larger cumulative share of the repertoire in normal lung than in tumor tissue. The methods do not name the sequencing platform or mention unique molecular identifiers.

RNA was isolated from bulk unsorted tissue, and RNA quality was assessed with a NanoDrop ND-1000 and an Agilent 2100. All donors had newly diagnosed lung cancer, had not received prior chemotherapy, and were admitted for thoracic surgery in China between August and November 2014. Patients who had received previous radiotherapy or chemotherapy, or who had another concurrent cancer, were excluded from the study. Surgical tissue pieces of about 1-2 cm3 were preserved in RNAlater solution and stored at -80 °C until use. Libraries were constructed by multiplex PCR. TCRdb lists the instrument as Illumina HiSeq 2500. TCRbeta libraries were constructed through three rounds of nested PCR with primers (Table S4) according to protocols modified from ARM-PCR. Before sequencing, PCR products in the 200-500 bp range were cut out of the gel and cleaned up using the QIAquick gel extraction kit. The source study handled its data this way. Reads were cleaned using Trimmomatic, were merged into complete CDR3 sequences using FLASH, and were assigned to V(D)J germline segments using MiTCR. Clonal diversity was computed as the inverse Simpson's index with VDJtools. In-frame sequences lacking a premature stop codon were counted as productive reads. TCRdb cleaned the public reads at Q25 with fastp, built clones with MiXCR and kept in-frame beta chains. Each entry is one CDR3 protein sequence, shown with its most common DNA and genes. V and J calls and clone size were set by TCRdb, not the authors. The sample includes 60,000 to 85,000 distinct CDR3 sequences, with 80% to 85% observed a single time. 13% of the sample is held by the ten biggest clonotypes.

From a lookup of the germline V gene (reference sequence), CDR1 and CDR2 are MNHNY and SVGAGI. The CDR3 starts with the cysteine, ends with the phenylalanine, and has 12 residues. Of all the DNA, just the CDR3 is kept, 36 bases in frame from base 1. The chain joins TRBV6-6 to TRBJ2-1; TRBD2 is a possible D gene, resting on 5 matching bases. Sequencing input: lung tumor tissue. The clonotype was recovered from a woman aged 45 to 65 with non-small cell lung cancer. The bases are TGTGCCAGCGCTTACTCGACGGGGATTGGGGTCTTC. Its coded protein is CASAYSTGIGVF.